These 18 T cell receptor beta chains were sequenced from one sample in a study of breast tumors, draining lymph nodes, adjacent tissues (dated by TCRdb to about 2016). Libraries were constructed by multiplex PCR. Sequenced on an Illumina HiSeq 2000. Clones were called with MiXCR by TCRdb after fastp trimmed the public reads at Q25, and only in-frame beta chains were retained. Merged by CDR3 protein, the rows form single entries marked with the most common genes and DNA. For this sample the table gives about 8,300 distinct CDR3 sequences, of which around 80% were detected only once. The ten most abundant clones make up 35% to 50% of the sample. The sequenced sample consisted of tumor-adjacent breast tissue. All receptors come from a female donor with breast cancer. Some clones in this sample may be carry-over from other donors' samples.

This clonotype was recorded once. Its ends do not fully match the called genes, so a read error is possible. The rearrangement uses TRBV5-5 and TRBJ2-7; D may be TRBD2 (6 bases). The germline CDR1 and CDR2 sequences are SGHKS and YYEKEE (reference sequence). The CDR3 contains 16 residues. The CDR3 sequence: CAGSSGGSGPSYEQYF. CDR3 DNA: TGTGCCGGCAGCTCCGGGGGTAGCGGACCCTCCTACGAGCAGTACTTC. The full variable domain, in which reference TRBV5-5 and TRBJ2-7 provide the parts outside the CDR3, is DAGVTQSPTHLIKTRGQQVTLRCSPISGHKSVSWYQQVLGQGPQFIFQYYEKEERGRGNFPDRFSARQFPNYSSELNVNALLLGDSALYLCAGSSGGSGPSYEQYFGPGTRLTVT.

V and J are TRBV18 and TRBJ1-2; 8 bases are a match to TRBD1. Trimming cost V 6 bases and J 6 bases; bases outside gene matches: 3. The length of the CDR3 is 12 residues. Per germline, CDR1 KGHSH and CDR2 LQKENI. CDR3 coding DNA: TGTGCCAGCTCGCCGACAGGGGATGGCTACACCTTC. Encoded protein: CASSPTGDGYTF.

The gene calls are TRBV5-4 and TRBJ1-2, with D perhaps TRBD1 (6 bases). V lost 1 base and J lost 0, with 7 bases in between. In germline, CDR1 is SGHNT, CDR2 YYREEE (reference sequence). This CDR3 region has 14 residues. CDR3 sequence (DNA): TGTGCCAGCAGCTTGAACAGGGCTAACTATGGCTACACCTTC. Amino acid sequence: CASSLNRANYGYTF.

The chain recombines TRBV29-1 with TRBJ1-2; D ambiguous. Germline CDR1 and CDR2: SQVTM and ANQGSEA. Trimming pared 1 base from V and 2 bases from J, leaving 2 bases between. The CDR3 length is 11 residues. CDR3 sequence reads: CSVEGNYGYTF. In DNA, the CDR3 is TGCAGCGTTGAAGGGAACTATGGCTACACCTTC.

The V gene is TRBV19, the J gene TRBJ2-3; D is perhaps TRBD1 or TRBD2 (5 bases each). V was clipped by 7 bases and J by 2 bases, with 16 bases between them. CDR1 is LNHDA, CDR2 SQIVND, per germline (reference sequence). This CDR3 is built from 15 residues. The CDR3 bases are TGTGCCAGTAAGCAGGGACCTTCTACCACAGATACGCAGTATTTT. Protein product: CASKQGPSTTDTQYF.

The rearrangement uses TRBV19 and TRBJ2-1; TRBD1 matches at 7 bases. The V and J ends lost 5 bases and 13 bases, in that order; junction bases with no gene match: 8. The CDR3 is 12 amino acids. The germline V gene encodes CDR1 LNHDA and CDR2 SQIVND (reference sequence). CDR3 nucleotides: TGTGCCAGTAGTCCGGGACAGAAGAGACAGTTCTTC. It codes for CASSPGQKRQFF.

The CDR3 DNA sequence: TGCAGTGCTAGAATGGAGACCCAGTACTTC. This sequence encodes CSARMETQYF. This rearrangement joins TRBV20-1 to TRBJ2-5; no definite D call. The CDR3 is made up of 10 amino acids. Germline lookup yields CDR1 DFQATT and CDR2 SNEGSKA (reference sequence). Trimming took off 2 bases at V and 5 bases at J, with 3 bases between the two ends.

A remark on this clonotype: The junction differs from germline at one of its ends, possibly a read error. The genes are TRBV19 and TRBJ2-3; the D gene could be TRBD1 or TRBD2 (7 bases each). This CDR3 region has 16 residues. CDR1 is LNHDA and CDR2 is SQIVND in the germline V gene (reference sequence). The CDR3 DNA sequence: TGTGCCAGTAGTATAACAGGGGAGGGTTACACAGATACGCGGTATTTT. Amino acids: CASSITGEGYTDTRYF.

The rearrangement joins TRBV6-1 to TRBJ2-1, with D maybe TRBD1 (5 bases). The CDR3 spans 13 residues. The V end lost 5 bases, the J end lost 7 bases, and 12 bases lay between the germline ends. The germline V gene has CDR1 MNHNS and CDR2 SASEGT. The CDR3 DNA reads as TGTGCCAGCAGTTACGCAGGGCGGAATGAGCAGTTCTTC. This gives the protein CASSYAGRNEQFF.

The chain couples TRBV19 to TRBJ2-3, with a possible D match to TRBD2 (6 bases). V was trimmed by 8 bases and J by 3 bases, leaving 15 bases between them. The CDR3 contains 14 residues. The germline V gene encodes CDR1 LNHDA and CDR2 SQIVND (reference sequence). CDR3 sequence reads: CASRAGWGTDTQYF. CDR3 DNA: TGTGCCAGTCGCGCGGGATGGGGGACAGATACGCAGTATTTT.

The V gene is TRBV7-3, the J gene TRBJ1-5; no clear D gene. Trimming pared 0 bases from V and 7 bases from J, leaving 7 bases between. Germline V gives CDR1 SGHTA, CDR2 FQGTGA. The CDR3 runs to 13 residues. The CDR3 nucleotides are TGTGCCAGCAGCTTAACGTCGACCCAGCCCCAGCATTTT. Its protein product is CASSLTSTQPQHF.

The chain couples TRBV7-8 to TRBJ2-3; 11 positions agree with TRBD1. V shed 3 bases and J 2 bases; nucleotides not matched to a gene: 13. The CDR3 consists of 19 residues. Germline loops: CDR1 SGHVS, CDR2 FQNEAQ. The CDR3 here is CASSFGTGGSSKLTDTQYF. The CDR3 DNA follows: TGTGCCAGCAGCTTCGGGACAGGGGGTTCCTCGAAACTCACAGATACGCAGTATTTT.

Ten or more counts support this clonotype. This chain connects TRBV18 to TRBJ2-5; the match to TRBD1 covers 9 bases. The germline V gene encodes CDR1 KGHSH and CDR2 LQKENI. CDR3 size: 18 residues. Trimming took 0 bases from V and 4 from J; bases not matched to a gene: 12. The CDR3 protein is CASSPPQLNRGLLETQYF. CDR3 coding DNA: TGTGCCAGCTCACCACCCCAACTGAACAGGGGGCTACTAGAGACCCAGTACTTC.

The chain links TRBV5-6 to TRBJ2-3; 9 nucleotides align to TRBD1. With V trimmed by 4 bases and J by 1 base, 4 bases remained unmatched. The CDR3 spans 15 residues. Germline CDR1 and CDR2: SGHDT and YYEEEE. The CDR3 loop is CASSADRGGTDTQYF. The CDR3 DNA sequence: TGTGCCAGCAGCGCGGACAGGGGCGGCACAGATACGCAGTATTTT.

The gene calls are TRBV29-1 and TRBJ1-2; 8 positions match TRBD1. Germline V gene data show CDR1 as SQVTM and CDR2 as ANQGSEA. With V trimmed by 0 bases and J by 7 bases, 10 bases remained unmatched. This CDR3 is 15 amino acids long. The CDR3 loop reads CSVEDEDRGPLGYTF. For the CDR3, the DNA is TGCAGCGTTGAAGACGAAGACAGGGGACCGCTTGGCTACACCTTC.

The V and J genes are TRBV7-2 and TRBJ2-7, with 10 nucleotides matching TRBD1. Trimming at V came to 4 bases and at J to 5 bases, leaving 5 bases not matched to a gene. From germline, CDR1 is SGHTA and CDR2 FQGNSA. This CDR3 has 14 residues. The CDR3 sequence is CASSYPGQGNEQYF. The CDR3 nucleotides are TGTGCCAGCAGCTACCCGGGACAGGGGAACGAGCAGTACTTC.

Judged by abundance, this clonotype is hyperexpanded (1% or more). The chain recombines TRBV11-2 with TRBJ1-2, with D hard to call. Germline lookup yields CDR1 SGHAT and CDR2 FQNNGV. The CDR3 sequence is 15 residues long. The V end lost 0 bases, the J end lost 4 bases, and 12 bases lay between the germline ends. The CDR3 spells CASSLDLVRGYGYTF. The CDR3 nucleotides are TGTGCCAGCAGCTTAGATTTGGTCAGAGGCTATGGCTACACCTTC.

The chain is built from TRBV19 and TRBJ2-1, with D possibly TRBD2 on 5 matching bases. The CDR3 contains 16 residues. Between the trimmed V and J ends, which lost 1 base and 2 bases, there was a span of 12 bases. Looked up from germline, CDR1 is LNHDA and CDR2 is SQIVND (reference sequence). DNA for the CDR3: TGTGCCAGTAGTATAGGGGGAGTGGTTCCCTACAATGAGCAGTTCTTC. Its protein is CASSIGGVVPYNEQFF.